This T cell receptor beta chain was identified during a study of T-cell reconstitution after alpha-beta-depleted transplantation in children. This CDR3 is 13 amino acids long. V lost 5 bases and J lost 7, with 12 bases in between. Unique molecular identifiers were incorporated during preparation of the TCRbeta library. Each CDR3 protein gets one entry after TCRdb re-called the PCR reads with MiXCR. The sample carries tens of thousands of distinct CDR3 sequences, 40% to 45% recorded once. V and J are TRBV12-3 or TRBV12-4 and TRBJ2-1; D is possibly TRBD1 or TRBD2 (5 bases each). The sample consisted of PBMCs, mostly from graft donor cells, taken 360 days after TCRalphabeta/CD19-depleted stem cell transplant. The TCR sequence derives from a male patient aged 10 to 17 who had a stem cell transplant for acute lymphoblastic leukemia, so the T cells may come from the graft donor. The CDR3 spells CASSLGVRNEQFF. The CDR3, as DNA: TGTGCCAGCAGTCTGGGGGTGAGGAATGAGCAGTTCTTC.